The source of this TCR beta chain is a study of CD8+ T cells in alopecia areata. Study results and caveats: Across lesional scalp, and particularly alopecia totalis/universalis, clonality surpassed that of normal scalp.

CDR3 size: 14 residues. Germline V gene sequence: CDR1 SQVTM, CDR2 ANQGSEA. The V and J ends lost 3 bases and 8 bases, in that order; junction bases with no gene match: 11. Following extraction, RNA underwent reverse transcription to cDNA, which served as the sequencing template. Method: immunoSEQ multiplex PCR; TCRdb's copy keeps in-frame clones and lacks some. The table shows 50,000 to 70,000 clones, with around 47% occurring only once. This clone has only a few counts. Antigen specificity is unknown. Lesional scalp tissue (obtained by punch biopsy) and peripheral blood were collected from alopecia areata patients.

The chain uses TRBV29-1 and TRBJ1-2, with 8 bases matching TRBD1. This TCR derives from a human donor with alopecia areata. Sequenced: NKG2D-low CD8+ T cells sorted from blood. The CDR3 sequence is CSVEDGQGLRGYTF. CDR3 nucleotide sequence: TGCAGCGTTGAGGACGGACAGGGCCTTCGGGGCTACACCTTC.